One and the same sample provided the 27 T cell receptor beta chains below, sequenced in a study of cytomegalovirus exposure and HLA in healthy donors. PCR was performed using 60 Vbeta and 13 Jbeta primers. The data were produced by immunoSEQ multiplex PCR, yet TCRdb's version contains in-frame clones alone and is incomplete. The data hold 150,000 to 200,000 clones, with 70% to 80% observed a single time. Material: PBMCs. These receptor sequences come from a woman in her fifties or sixties in good health and CMV-seronegative.

The chain employs TRBV18 and TRBJ2-5; 11 positions agree with TRBD2. Trimming removed 6 bases from V and 5 bases from J; junction bases left unmatched: 11. CDR1 is KGHSH, CDR2 LQKENI, per germline. CDR3 length: 16 residues. The CDR3 region is CASSPEVAGGRETQYF. DNA for the CDR3: TGTGCCAGCTCCCCCGAGGTAGCGGGGGGGCGGGAGACCCAGTACTTC. The full variable domain, completed using reference TRBV18 and TRBJ2-5, is NAGVMQNPRHLVRRRGQEARLRCSPMKGHSHVYWYRQLPEEGLKFMVYLQKENIIDESGMPKERFSAEFPKEGPSILRIQQVVRGDSAAYFCASSPEVAGGRETQYFGPGTRLLVL.

V gene TRBV18 combines with J gene TRBJ1-5; TRBD1 agrees at 7 bases. V was clipped by 4 bases and J by 4 bases; unmatched bases: 7. There are 15 residues in the CDR3. In germline, CDR1 is KGHSH, CDR2 LQKENI. In nucleotides, the CDR3 is TGTGCCAGCTCACAAGAAGGGGGCAAGAATCAGCCCCAGCATTTT. This encodes CASSQEGGKNQPQHF.

The chain joins TRBV7-2 to TRBJ2-4; 9 nucleotides line up with TRBD2. This CDR3 spans 19 amino acids. Germline loops: CDR1 SGHTA, CDR2 FQGNSA. Unmatched junction bases numbered 11, after V lost 2 bases and J lost 0 bases. CDR3 sequence: CASSLRPVTSGVAKNIQYF. For the CDR3, the DNA is TGTGCCAGCAGCTTACGTCCCGTGACTAGCGGAGTAGCCAAAAACATTCAGTACTTC.

The gene calls are TRBV28 and TRBJ2-5, with no clear D. Germline-derived CDR1 and CDR2 are MDHEN and SYDVKM. The length of the CDR3 is 13 residues. V lost 4 bases, J lost 5 bases, and 11 bases lay in between. DNA for the CDR3: TGTGCCAGCAGTTACCGGAACAGTGAGACCCAGTACTTC. As protein: CASSYRNSETQYF.

The chain has TRBV4-2 and TRBJ2-6, with 12 bases matching TRBD1. The CDR3 contains 21 residues. The J segment lost 2 bases and the V segment lost 4 bases, leaving 15 bases of the junction unmatched. Per germline, CDR1 LGHNA and CDR2 YNFKEQ. The CDR3 here is CASSLTWPGTGGSTGANVLTF. CDR3 sequence (DNA): TGTGCCAGCAGCCTAACCTGGCCCGGGACAGGGGGCAGCACTGGGGCCAACGTCCTGACTTTC.

With regard to this clone: A junction end diverges from the germline sequence, so it may reflect a read error. The genes are TRBV4-1 and TRBJ1-2, with 8 positions matching TRBD1. The CDR3 sequence is 15 residues long. In germline, CDR1 is MGHRA, CDR2 YSYEKL. This CDR3 reads CASSQDRDRGNGYTF. CDR3 nucleotide sequence: TGTGCCAGCAGCCAAGATCGAGACAGGGGAAATGGCTACACCTTC.

J is TRBJ1-1 and V is TRBV10-3, with unresolved D. V lost 3 bases, J lost 2 bases, and 4 bases lay in between. The germline CDR1 and CDR2 sequences are ENHRY and SYGVKD. This CDR3 is 12 amino acids long. The CDR3 nucleotides read TGTGCCATCAGTGAACTAAACACTGAAGCTTTCTTT. Protein sequence: CAISELNTEAFF.

J is TRBJ1-1 and V is TRBV6-5, with D unclear. V lost 5 bases, J lost 0 bases, and 13 bases lay in between. Germline values: CDR1 MNHEY, CDR2 SVGAGI. The CDR3 has 15 residues. The chain's CDR3 is CASSTPGWMNTEAFF. The CDR3, as DNA: TGTGCCAGCAGTACCCCCGGGTGGATGAACACTGAAGCTTTCTTT.

The J gene is TRBJ2-3, the V gene TRBV21-1; TRBD2 is taken as the D call from the table, unchecked against the DNA. TRBV21-1 is a documented pseudogene. CDR3 size: 16 residues. The CDR3 DNA sequence: TGTGCCAGCAGCAAAGTGGTGAGCGGGAGCACAGATACGCAGTATTTT. Protein: CASSKVVSGSTDTQYF.

V is TRBV19 and J is TRBJ1-3; 8 bases map to TRBD1. V dropped 4 bases and J dropped 1; count of bases not matched to a gene: 3. The CDR3 extends over 15 amino acids. CDR1 LNHDA and CDR2 SQIVND come from the germline V gene (reference sequence). The CDR3, as DNA: TGTGCCAGTAGTACACAGGGGGATTCTGGAAACACCATATATTTT. Translation: CASSTQGDSGNTIYF.

A few counts support this clone. The V gene is TRBV7-9, the J gene TRBJ2-7, with 9 bases identical to TRBD2. V was clipped by 6 bases and J by 0 bases; unmatched bases: 9. Germline V gene sequence: CDR1 SEHNR, CDR2 FQNEAQ (reference sequence). The CDR3 spans 16 residues. CDR3 sequence: CASSRSGGRFSYEQYF. Written as DNA, the CDR3 is TGTGCCAGCAGTCGTAGCGGGGGAAGATTCTCCTACGAGCAGTACTTC.

The rearrangement links TRBV5-8 to TRBJ1-4; 7 nucleotides agree with TRBD1. With V trimmed by 2 bases and J by 5 bases, 6 bases remained unmatched. CDR3 length equals 15 residues. Germline V gene lookup returns CDR1 SGHTS and CDR2 YDEGEE. The CDR3 loop reads CASSFRGQGNEKLFF. CDR3 in DNA: TGTGCCAGCAGCTTTAGGGGGCAAGGAAATGAAAAACTGTTTTTT.

This clone appeared a few times. V is TRBV7-9 and J is TRBJ2-1; D is undetermined. V was shortened by 2 bases and J by 6 bases, with 8 bases between the two germline ends. Germline CDR1 SEHNR, CDR2 FQNEAQ (reference sequence). The CDR3 contains 13 residues. The CDR3 spells CASSLTDPNEQFF. CDR3 nucleotide sequence: TGTGCCAGCAGCTTAACTGATCCCAATGAGCAGTTCTTC.

The rearrangement uses TRBV28 and TRBJ1-6; D unclear. The CDR3 is 17 residues long. Germline V gives CDR1 MDHEN, CDR2 SYDVKM. The ends were cut back, 2 bases at V and 9 bases at J, with 20 bases in the middle. CDR3 DNA: TGTGCCAGCAGTTTACCCCTCAGACCCCTAGTAGGTTCACCCCTCCACTTT. It encodes CASSLPLRPLVGSPLHF.

The chain joins TRBV18 to TRBJ2-7, with D maybe TRBD2 (5 bases). The CDR3 extends over 12 amino acids. The germline V gene encodes CDR1 KGHSH and CDR2 LQKENI. The V gene lost 2 bases and the J gene lost 6 bases, with 8 bases spanning the gap. The CDR3 DNA reads as TGTGCCAGCTCACCAGCGACTATCGAGCAGTACTTC. It yields the protein CASSPATIEQYF.

The V call is TRBV19, the J call TRBJ2-7; perhaps TRBD1 as D (6 bases). Looked up from germline, CDR1 is LNHDA and CDR2 is SQIVND (reference sequence). Trimming took off 6 bases at V and 4 bases at J, with 19 bases between the two ends. The CDR3 loop spans 15 amino acids. CDR3 in amino acids: CASSLSGTPQYEQYF. The CDR3 nucleotides read TGTGCCAGTAGCCTCTCCGGGACACCCCAATACGAGCAGTACTTC.

The chain employs TRBV9 and TRBJ1-2, with D unresolved. The CDR3 has 13 amino acids. V lost 7 bases, J lost 5 bases, and 15 bases lay in between. Germline CDR1 is SGDLS and CDR2 is YYNGEE. CDR3: CASADIRGYGYTF. The CDR3, as DNA: TGTGCCAGCGCTGACATCCGGGGTTATGGCTACACCTTC.

The chain joins TRBV4-3 to TRBJ1-2; D is unresolved. CDR3 length: 16 residues. CDR1 and CDR2 from the germline V gene are LGHNA and YSLEER. Trimming removed 1 base at V and 4 bases at J, with 16 bases between. The CDR3 sequence: CASSQVYGDSAYGYTF. The CDR3 nucleotides read TGCGCCAGCAGCCAAGTGTACGGGGATTCGGCCTATGGCTACACCTTC.

The V call is TRBV7-2, the J call TRBJ1-5; tentatively, D is TRBD1 (6 bases). The CDR3 has 16 residues. The ends were cut back, 2 bases at V and 6 bases at J, with 17 bases in the middle. Germline V gives CDR1 SGHTA, CDR2 FQGNSA. The CDR3 loop reads CASSLQDRLSGQPQHF. The DNA of the CDR3 is TGTGCCAGCAGCTTACAAGACAGGTTATCTGGTCAGCCCCAGCATTTT.

The genes are TRBV9 and TRBJ1-1; weak D call: TRBD1 (5 bases). V was trimmed by 2 bases and J by 2 bases, leaving 10 bases between them. Germline lookup yields CDR1 SGDLS and CDR2 YYNGEE. CDR3 length equals 14 residues. This CDR3 is CASSVDQGNTEAFF. The CDR3 nucleotides read TGTGCCAGCAGCGTGGACCAGGGAAACACTGAAGCTTTCTTT.

The chain uses TRBV28 and TRBJ1-2; D is uncertain. Trimming removed 5 bases from V and 5 bases from J, with 12 bases in between. Germline CDR1 is MDHEN and CDR2 is SYDVKM. The CDR3 loop spans 13 amino acids. CDR3 in DNA: TGTGCCAGCAGTCTCGATCAGGTTTATGGCTACACCTTC. This encodes CASSLDQVYGYTF.

This clone came up once. This chain joins TRBV7-2 and TRBJ2-7; D is ambiguous. The V end lost 5 bases, the J end lost 5 bases, and 7 bases lay between the germline ends. The CDR3 contains 11 residues. Germline lookup yields CDR1 SGHTA and CDR2 FQGNSA. This CDR3 is CASSRSNEQYF. Written as DNA, the CDR3 is TGTGCCAGCAGCCGGAGTAACGAGCAGTACTTC. The complete variable domain, with remaining parts taken from reference TRBV7-2 and TRBJ2-7, reads GAGVSQSPSNKVTEKGKDVELRCDPISGHTALYWYRQSLGQGLEFLIYFQGNSAPDKSGLPSDRFSAERTGGSVSTLTIQRTQQEDSAVYLCASSRSNEQYFGPGTRLTVT.

This clone was counted a few times. The V and J genes are TRBV7-6 and TRBJ2-7; 8 bases are a match to TRBD2. CDR1 is SGHVS and CDR2 is FNYEAQ in the germline V gene. The junction had 9 bases not matched to a gene; V was cut back by 2 bases and J by 3 bases. The CDR3 is 16 amino acids. CDR3 in DNA: TGTGCCAGCAGCTTATTGGCAGGACTAGCCCTCTACGAGCAGTACTTC. Translating it yields CASSLLAGLALYEQYF.

Notes on this clone: One end of the junction is discordant with germline, which a read error may explain. Other nucleotide sequences from this sample produce the same CDR3. V usage is TRBV29-1 and J usage is TRBJ1-1, with 7 nucleotides matching TRBD1. CDR3 size: 13 residues. Germline lookup yields CDR1 SQVTM and CDR2 ANQGSEA. The CDR3 sequence: CSASPTGNTEAFF. The DNA of the CDR3 is TGCAGCGCGTCTCCGACAGGGAACACTGAAGCCTTCTTT.

The chain couples TRBV18 to TRBJ2-7; 10 bases are shared with TRBD1. The CDR3 totals 17 residues. Germline CDR1 is KGHSH and CDR2 is LQKENI. The V gene end was trimmed by 3 bases and the J gene end by 2 bases; junction bases not matched to a gene: 10. The DNA for the CDR3 is TGTGCCAGCTCACCCCGAACCGGGACAGGGGTCACCTACGAGCAGTACTTC. Its translation: CASSPRTGTGVTYEQYF.

This clone was seen more than once but under ten times. This sequence joins TRBV28 and TRBJ2-2; TRBD2 agrees at 7 bases. The length of the CDR3 is 14 residues. J gave up 7 bases and V 6 bases, and 8 bases lay outside the gene matches. CDR1 and CDR2 (germline): MDHEN, SYDVKM. CDR3 coding DNA: TGTGCCAGCAGCCATGAGCGGGGAGTCGGGGAGCTGTTTTTT. Its translation is CASSHERGVGELFF.

This clone was counted between two and nine times. V gene TRBV28 combines with J gene TRBJ1-6, with D uncertain. Germline CDR1 and CDR2: MDHEN and SYDVKM. Trimming removed 7 bases from V and 8 bases from J, with 18 bases in between. This CDR3 has 15 amino acids. CDR3 DNA sequence: TGTGCCAGCACCCCCTCATCCGTCCAGGATTCACCCCTCCACTTT. Protein: CASTPSSVQDSPLHF.